These T cell receptor beta chains were read from a single sample in a study of T cells after somatic rescue of genetic block. Produced via immunoSEQ multiplex PCR; TCRdb's table is partial and in-frame only. The sample comprises roughly 110,000 clones, 85% to 95% of which are singletons, and over 1.1% rests with the top ten. Sequencing used peripheral blood mononuclear cells (PBMCs). The receptors stem from a woman under 30. CDR3s include the opening cysteine and the closing phenylalanine or tryptophan. Fields, in order: V gene, D gene, clone size, J gene, CDR3 DNA, CDR3 protein. D genes are given only for firm matches. Size is stated for part of the rows, as once, few or many counts, or as a class when the clone is expanded.

v_gene: TRBV6-5
d_gene: TRBD1
abundance: NA
j_gene: TRBJ1-2
CDR3nt: TGTGCCAGCAGACCGACAGGGGGGAATGGCTACACCTTC
CDR3aa: CASRPTGGNGYTF

v_gene: TRBV15
d_gene: NA
abundance: NA
j_gene: TRBJ1-2
CDR3nt: TGTGCCACCAGCAGAGCGGACAGCCCTAACTATGGCTACACCTTC
CDR3aa: CATSRADSPNYGYTF

v_gene: TRBV6-6
d_gene: NA
abundance: NA
j_gene: TRBJ2-3
CDR3nt: TGTGCCAGCAGGGGGGTGAGGAGGTTCCGCGCAGATACGCAGTATTTT
CDR3aa: CASRGVRRFRADTQYF

v_gene: TRBV4-1
d_gene: TRBD1
abundance: NA
j_gene: TRBJ1-5
CDR3nt: TGCGCCAGCAGTTACCTGACAGGGGGGTGGCCCCAGCATTTT
CDR3aa: CASSYLTGGWPQHF

v_gene: TRBV11-2
d_gene: NA
abundance: once
j_gene: TRBJ2-1
CDR3nt: TGTGCCAGCAGCTTAGGCGGGGACAACTACAATGAGCAGTTCTTC
CDR3aa: CASSLGGDNYNEQFF

v_gene: TRBV6-1
d_gene: NA
abundance: NA
j_gene: TRBJ2-3
CDR3nt: TGTGCCAGCAATCCTGCAGAAATGTGGACGCAGTATTTT
CDR3aa: CASNPAEMWTQYF

v_gene: TRBV7-8
d_gene: TRBD2
abundance: NA
j_gene: TRBJ2-5
CDR3nt: TGTGCCAGCAGCCCCCGACTAGCGGGAGGGGAGACCCAGTACTTC
CDR3aa: CASSPRLAGGETQYF

v_gene: TRBV9
d_gene: NA
abundance: NA
j_gene: TRBJ1-1
CDR3nt: TGTGCCAGCAGCGCTGTAGCAGGGGCCACTGAAGCTTTCTTT
CDR3aa: CASSAVAGATEAFF

v_gene: TRBV7-9
d_gene: NA
abundance: NA
j_gene: TRBJ2-5
CDR3nt: TGTGCCAGCAGCTTATCGGGGGAAGAGACCCAGTACTTC
CDR3aa: CASSLSGEETQYF

v_gene: TRBV27
d_gene: NA
abundance: NA
j_gene: TRBJ1-2
CDR3nt: TGTGCCAGCAGTTTATCCAGGCCTAACTATGGCTACACCTTC
CDR3aa: CASSLSRPNYGYTF

v_gene: TRBV30
d_gene: NA
abundance: few
j_gene: TRBJ1-1
CDR3nt: TGTGCCTGGGGGGCCCGGCACCTGACTGAAGCTTTCTTT
CDR3aa: CAWGARHLTEAFF

v_gene: TRBV18
d_gene: TRBD1
abundance: NA
j_gene: TRBJ2-5
CDR3nt: TGTGCCAGCTCACCAGGGACAGGGGGCCCCCTCACCCAGTACTTC
CDR3aa: CASSPGTGGPLTQYF

v_gene: TRBV7-6
d_gene: NA
abundance: NA
j_gene: TRBJ1-1
CDR3nt: TGTGCCAGCAGCCCCCGCCACGAGGGACACACTGAAGCTTTCTTT
CDR3aa: CASSPRHEGHTEAFF

v_gene: TRBV6-1
d_gene: TRBD1
abundance: NA
j_gene: TRBJ1-5
CDR3nt: TGTGCCAGCAGTGAAATGGGACAGGGTAACAATCAGCCCCAGCATTTT
CDR3aa: CASSEMGQGNNQPQHF

v_gene: TRBV18
d_gene: TRBD1
abundance: few
j_gene: TRBJ2-1
CDR3nt: TGTGCCAGCTCACCACTGGGGACAGCCTCCAATGAGCAGTTCTTC
CDR3aa: CASSPLGTASNEQFF

v_gene: TRBV29-1
d_gene: TRBD2
abundance: NA
j_gene: TRBJ2-5
CDR3nt: TGCAGCGTTGAATTCCTAGCGGGTAATCAAGAGACCCAGTACTTC
CDR3aa: CSVEFLAGNQETQYF

v_gene: TRBV7-2
d_gene: NA
abundance: once
j_gene: TRBJ2-3
CDR3nt: TGTGCCAGCAGCCCCTCTAGCGATAGCACAGATACGCAGTATTTT
CDR3aa: CASSPSSDSTDTQYF

v_gene: TRBV7-9
d_gene: TRBD1
abundance: NA
j_gene: TRBJ2-7
CDR3nt: TGTGCCAGCAGCGGGACAGGGGTTATCGAGGGCTCCTACGAGCAGTACTTC
CDR3aa: CASSGTGVIEGSYEQYF

v_gene: TRBV5-1
d_gene: NA
abundance: NA
j_gene: TRBJ1-4
CDR3nt: TGCGCCAGCAGCTTGGGGGGAAGAGATGAAAAACTGTTTTTT
CDR3aa: CASSLGGRDEKLFF

v_gene: TRBV7-2
d_gene: NA
abundance: NA
j_gene: TRBJ1-1
CDR3nt: TGTGCCAGCAGCTTAGCCCTTCAGGGAGGGACTGAAGCTTTCTTT
CDR3aa: CASSLALQGGTEAFF

v_gene: TRBV2
d_gene: NA
abundance: NA
j_gene: TRBJ1-3
CDR3nt: TGTGCCAGCAGAGCGGGACACCTCTCTGGAAACACCATATATTTT
CDR3aa: CASRAGHLSGNTIYF

v_gene: TRBV6-5
d_gene: NA
abundance: NA
j_gene: TRBJ1-4
CDR3nt: TGTGCCAGCAGTTACGCGCAGGATAATGAAAAACTGTTTTTT
CDR3aa: CASSYAQDNEKLFF

v_gene: TRBV9
d_gene: TRBD2
abundance: once
j_gene: TRBJ2-1
CDR3nt: TGTGCCAGCAGCCCGACTAGCGGGACAAATGAGCAGTTCTTC
CDR3aa: CASSPTSGTNEQFF

v_gene: TRBV29-1
d_gene: NA
abundance: once
j_gene: TRBJ2-7
CDR3nt: TGCAGCGTTGTCGGCAGGGGTTACGAGCAGTACTTC
CDR3aa: CSVVGRGYEQYF

v_gene: TRBV7-2
d_gene: NA
abundance: NA
j_gene: TRBJ1-5
CDR3nt: TGTGCCAGCAGCTTAGAGGTTACTCAGCCCCAGCATTTT
CDR3aa: CASSLEVTQPQHF

v_gene: TRBV5-1
d_gene: NA
abundance: NA
j_gene: TRBJ2-1
CDR3nt: TGCGCCAGCAGTCTCCCTGAGGGGGGCAATGAGCAGTTCTTC
CDR3aa: CASSLPEGGNEQFF

v_gene: TRBV7-2
d_gene: NA
abundance: NA
j_gene: TRBJ2-7
CDR3nt: TGTGCCAGCAGTAGGGGACCCCGCCCCTACGAGCAGTACTTC
CDR3aa: CASSRGPRPYEQYF

v_gene: TRBV18
d_gene: TRBD1
abundance: NA
j_gene: TRBJ1-1
CDR3nt: TGTGCCAGCTCACCACTTACGACAGGGGACACTGAAGCTTTCTTT
CDR3aa: CASSPLTTGDTEAFF

v_gene: TRBV5-1
d_gene: NA
abundance: NA
j_gene: TRBJ2-3
CDR3nt: TGCGCCAGCCTCTCGGGGCCTAGCACAGATACGCAGTATTTT
CDR3aa: CASLSGPSTDTQYF

v_gene: TRBV5-6
d_gene: NA
abundance: NA
j_gene: TRBJ1-6
CDR3nt: TGTGCCAGCAGCTTTAACAGGGTTGGTAATTCACCCCTCCACTTT
CDR3aa: CASSFNRVGNSPLHF

v_gene: TRBV30
d_gene: NA
abundance: NA
j_gene: TRBJ1-3
CDR3nt: TGTGCCTGGAGTGAAGGGGCACGTGGGAACACCATATATTTT
CDR3aa: CAWSEGARGNTIYF

v_gene: TRBV29-1
d_gene: TRBD1
abundance: NA
j_gene: TRBJ1-2
CDR3nt: TGCAGCGGATCCGGGACAGGGGGATTCGACTATGGCTACACCTTC
CDR3aa: CSGSGTGGFDYGYTF

v_gene: TRBV19
d_gene: NA
abundance: NA
j_gene: TRBJ1-5
CDR3nt: TGTGCCAGTCTTGTATCTGTAACCGTCGGTCAGCCCCAGCATTTT
CDR3aa: CASLVSVTVGQPQHF

v_gene: TRBV11-2
d_gene: TRBD1
abundance: few
j_gene: TRBJ1-3
CDR3nt: TGTGCCAGCAGCTTAGAGCCAGGGGGCCGCTCTGGAAACACCATATATTTT
CDR3aa: CASSLEPGGRSGNTIYF

v_gene: TRBV27
d_gene: NA
abundance: NA
j_gene: TRBJ1-2
CDR3nt: TGTGCCAGCAGTTTATCGGGGGGTGGCTATGGCTACACCTTC
CDR3aa: CASSLSGGGYGYTF

v_gene: TRBV11-2
d_gene: NA
abundance: NA
j_gene: TRBJ2-5
CDR3nt: TGTGCCAGCAGCTTGAGAGGTACCTTCCAAGAGACCCAGTACTTC
CDR3aa: CASSLRGTFQETQYF

v_gene: TRBV5-4
d_gene: NA
abundance: NA
j_gene: TRBJ1-3
CDR3nt: TGTGCCAGCAGCCCCCGGGGGAGTGGAAACACCATATATTTT
CDR3aa: CASSPRGSGNTIYF

v_gene: TRBV7-9
d_gene: NA
abundance: NA
j_gene: TRBJ1-1
CDR3nt: TGTGCCAGCAGCGAGGACACTGAAGCTTTCTTT
CDR3aa: CASSEDTEAFF

v_gene: TRBV6-6
d_gene: NA
abundance: NA
j_gene: TRBJ2-7
CDR3nt: TGTGCCAGCAGTTCGGACATCTTATCCTGGGAGCAGTACTTC
CDR3aa: CASSSDILSWEQYF

v_gene: TRBV6-6
d_gene: NA
abundance: NA
j_gene: TRBJ2-7
CDR3nt: TGTGCCAGCAGTTACGGAGGGAGGGGGTTCGAGCAGTACTTC
CDR3aa: CASSYGGRGFEQYF

v_gene: TRBV25-1
d_gene: NA
abundance: NA
j_gene: TRBJ2-7
CDR3nt: TGTGCCAGCAGTGATTCGGTCGAGCCTGGGGAGCAGTACTTC
CDR3aa: CASSDSVEPGEQYF

v_gene: TRBV7-2
d_gene: TRBD2
abundance: NA
j_gene: TRBJ2-1
CDR3nt: TGTGCCAGCAGCTTGAGCGGGGGGGCCTGGTATGAGCAGTTCTTC
CDR3aa: CASSLSGGAWYEQFF

v_gene: TRBV28
d_gene: NA
abundance: NA
j_gene: TRBJ2-7
CDR3nt: TGTGCCAGCAGTCCACCTCCGAGAGGGAACCCCTACGAGCAGTACTTC
CDR3aa: CASSPPPRGNPYEQYF

v_gene: TRBV18
d_gene: NA
abundance: NA
j_gene: TRBJ1-1
CDR3nt: TGTGCCAGCTCACCTTTTGCGGGGGTCGGCACTGAAGCTTTCTTT
CDR3aa: CASSPFAGVGTEAFF

v_gene: TRBV6-4
d_gene: NA
abundance: NA
j_gene: TRBJ1-2
CDR3nt: TGTGCCAGCAGCCCCGGAGGAGAATCCTATGGCTACACCTTC
CDR3aa: CASSPGGESYGYTF

v_gene: TRBV13
d_gene: NA
abundance: once
j_gene: TRBJ1-3
CDR3nt: TGTGCCAGCAGGTCCTTGGGGTCTGGAAACACCATATATTTT
CDR3aa: CASRSLGSGNTIYF

v_gene: TRBV29-1
d_gene: TRBD2
abundance: once
j_gene: TRBJ2-3
CDR3nt: TGCAGCGTGAACAGACTAGCGGGGGGTCTATCAGATACGCAGTATTTT
CDR3aa: CSVNRLAGGLSDTQYF

v_gene: TRBV19
d_gene: NA
abundance: NA
j_gene: TRBJ2-7
CDR3nt: TGTGCCAGTAGTATTTCGGACTCAGGCCCCTACGAGCAGTACTTC
CDR3aa: CASSISDSGPYEQYF

v_gene: TRBV7-2
d_gene: NA
abundance: NA
j_gene: TRBJ2-1
CDR3nt: TGTGCCAGCAGCTCCGGACGGATGGATGAGCAGTTCTTC
CDR3aa: CASSSGRMDEQFF

v_gene: TRBV19
d_gene: TRBD1
abundance: NA
j_gene: TRBJ1-1
CDR3nt: TGTGCCAGTAGTATGGCGGGTCACAGGGGTTTGAACACTGAAGCTTTCTTT
CDR3aa: CASSMAGHRGLNTEAFF

v_gene: TRBV5-4
d_gene: TRBD2
abundance: once
j_gene: TRBJ2-3
CDR3nt: TGTGCCAGCAGTTCAGCGGGGGGATTCACAGATACGCAGTATTTT
CDR3aa: CASSSAGGFTDTQYF

v_gene: TRBV10-3
d_gene: NA
abundance: NA
j_gene: TRBJ1-1
CDR3nt: TGTGCCATCAAACCCAACAGTAACACTGAAGCTTTCTTT
CDR3aa: CAIKPNSNTEAFF

v_gene: TRBV6-5
d_gene: NA
abundance: NA
j_gene: TRBJ2-5
CDR3nt: TGTGCCAGCAGTTACGGGCAGGAAGATCAAGAGACCCAGTACTTC
CDR3aa: CASSYGQEDQETQYF

v_gene: TRBV7-9
d_gene: NA
abundance: NA
j_gene: TRBJ2-7
CDR3nt: TGTGCCAGCAGCTTAGGAGAGGGGGACGAGCAGTACTTC
CDR3aa: CASSLGEGDEQYF